The 5 T cell receptor beta chains below were found in one sample sequenced in a study of T cell responses to AZD1222 COVID-19 vaccine. Data came from immunoSEQ multiplex PCR; TCRdb stores just in-frame clones and leaves some out. The repertoire holds 120,000 to 150,000 clones, with approximately 88% as singletons. This material consisted of peripheral blood, taken on day 0 of AZD1222 vaccination. These receptors originate from an adult in good health.

CDR3 amino acids: CASSPDKNYGYTF. Here the CDR3 DNA reads TGTGCCAGCAGCCCGGACAAAAACTATGGCTACACCTTC. The chain couples TRBV7-3 to TRBJ1-2; D may be TRBD1 (5 bases). V was trimmed by 5 bases and J by 2 bases, leaving 9 bases between them. Per germline, CDR1 SGHTA and CDR2 FQGTGA. The CDR3 has 13 residues.

This chain uses TRBV6-5 with TRBJ1-6; the D gene is possibly TRBD1 (5 bases). Germline V gene sequence: CDR1 MNHEY, CDR2 SVGAGI. The CDR3 is 16 residues long. V gave up 3 bases and J gave up 10 bases, with 19 bases separating them. The CDR3 sequence: CASSYSMRGSNSPLHF. In nucleotides, the CDR3 is TGTGCCAGCAGTTATAGTATGAGGGGAAGCAACTCACCCCTCCACTTT.

This sequence joins TRBV27 and TRBJ2-5, with 10 bases matching TRBD2. The CDR3 covers 14 residues. CDR1 is MNHEY and CDR2 is SMNVEV in the germline V gene (reference sequence). Unmatched junction bases numbered 5, after V lost 8 bases and J lost 2 bases. CDR3 protein: CASGGLAYQETQYF. CDR3 nucleotide sequence: TGTGCCAGCGGGGGACTAGCGTATCAAGAGACCCAGTACTTC.

This chain connects TRBV3-1 (or the pseudogene TRBV3-2) to TRBJ1-2; D may be TRBD1 (5 bases). Between the trimmed V and J ends, which lost 4 bases and 4 bases, there was a span of 19 bases. The CDR3 runs to 16 residues. CDR1 is LGHDT and CDR2 is YNNKEL in the germline V gene (reference sequence). CDR3 residues: CASSRMGTGQGYGYTF. Written as DNA, the CDR3 is TGTGCCAGCAGCCGGATGGGGACTGGTCAAGGCTATGGCTACACCTTC.

This clone was observed a handful of times. The gene calls are TRBV15 and TRBJ1-5; D is undetermined. The CDR3 loop spans 14 amino acids. Germline V gives CDR1 LNHNV, CDR2 YYDKDF (reference sequence). Trimming cost V 3 bases and J 4 bases, with 10 bases left between them. This chain's CDR3 is CATSRERRNQPQHF. The CDR3 nucleotides read TGTGCCACCAGCAGGGAGCGGAGGAATCAGCCCCAGCATTTT.